Listed below are T cell receptor beta chains from one sample, sequenced in a study of OX40 agonist ivuxolimab in advanced cancers. Generated by immunoSEQ multiplex PCR, the TCRdb table keeps only in-frame clones and is missing some. The data show fewer than 30,000 clones, around 89% seen once. This material consisted of CD4+ or CD8+ T cells sorted from blood, taken in a trial of the OX40 agonist ivuxolimab. The origin of the receptors is an adult with an advanced solid tumor such as melanoma, head and neck, liver or kidney cancer. Each CDR3 is given with its conserved first and last residue. The D gene is left open where the match is weak. Rows give clone size only sometimes, using once, few, many, or a class for an expanded clone.

j_call: TRBJ1-5
d_call: NA
clone_size: few
v_call: TRBV4-1
cdr3_nt: TGCGCCAGCAGCCAAGTCTGGGGTAATCAGCCCCAGCATTTT
cdr3_aa: CASSQVWGNQPQHF

j_call: TRBJ1-5
d_call: NA
clone_size: NA
v_call: TRBV18
cdr3_nt: TGTGCCAGCTCACGGGGGGATGGCAATCAGCCCCAGCATTTT
cdr3_aa: CASSRGDGNQPQHF

j_call: TRBJ1-6
d_call: NA
clone_size: NA
v_call: TRBV7-9
cdr3_nt: TGTGCCAGCAGCTTAAGTATCGGGGGGGATTCACCCCTCCACTTT
cdr3_aa: CASSLSIGGDSPLHF

j_call: TRBJ1-5
d_call: NA
clone_size: NA
v_call: TRBV7-9
cdr3_nt: TGTGCCAGCAGCTTAGAAGGCACCCAGCCCCAGCATTTT
cdr3_aa: CASSLEGTQPQHF

j_call: TRBJ2-1
d_call: NA
clone_size: NA
v_call: TRBV14
cdr3_nt: TGTGCCAGCAGCCAAGCATCCGGGACGGCGACATACACCTACAATGAGCAGTTCTTC
cdr3_aa: CASSQASGTATYTYNEQFF

j_call: TRBJ2-2
d_call: NA
clone_size: NA
v_call: TRBV11-3
cdr3_nt: TGTGCCCGAGTGGGGGAGCTGTTTTTT
cdr3_aa: CARVGELFF

j_call: TRBJ1-1
d_call: NA
clone_size: NA
v_call: TRBV14
cdr3_nt: TGTGCCAGCGGGGTCGGGACGAACACTGAAGCTTTCTTT
cdr3_aa: CASGVGTNTEAFF

j_call: TRBJ2-7
d_call: NA
clone_size: NA
v_call: TRBV7-9
cdr3_nt: TGTGCCAGCAGCTTTACCTTCGGGACAAACGAGCAGTACTTC
cdr3_aa: CASSFTFGTNEQYF

j_call: TRBJ2-2
d_call: NA
clone_size: NA
v_call: TRBV19
cdr3_nt: TGTGCCAGTGGGATCCTTAACACCGGGGAGCTGTTTTTT
cdr3_aa: CASGILNTGELFF

j_call: TRBJ1-2
d_call: NA
clone_size: few
v_call: TRBV7-2
cdr3_nt: TGTGCCAGCAGCCCCCAAGGCGGGGTTCACTATGGCTACACCTTC
cdr3_aa: CASSPQGGVHYGYTF

j_call: TRBJ2-5
d_call: TRBD2
clone_size: NA
v_call: TRBV6-5
cdr3_nt: TGTGCCAGCAACGAAGCGGGGGGCGAGGCCCAGTACTTC
cdr3_aa: CASNEAGGEAQYF

j_call: TRBJ1-4
d_call: TRBD1
clone_size: NA
v_call: TRBV11-2
cdr3_nt: TGTGCCAGCAGCTCCGCAGACAGGGGTGATGAAAAACTGTTTTTT
cdr3_aa: CASSSADRGDEKLFF

j_call: TRBJ1-1
d_call: NA
clone_size: NA
v_call: TRBV11-2
cdr3_nt: TGTGCCAGCAGCTTACGAGTGAACACTGAAGCTTTCTTT
cdr3_aa: CASSLRVNTEAFF

j_call: TRBJ2-7
d_call: NA
clone_size: NA
v_call: TRBV1
cdr3_nt: TGCACCAGCAAAGGGACTAGCGGACTCTACGAGCAGTACTTC
cdr3_aa: CTSKGTSGLYEQYF

j_call: TRBJ1-4
d_call: NA
clone_size: once
v_call: TRBV9
cdr3_nt: TGTGCCAGCAGCGTAGCTCGGGACGGGGCTGACAGACCAGAAAAACTGTTTTTT
cdr3_aa: CASSVARDGADRPEKLFF

j_call: TRBJ2-2
d_call: NA
clone_size: NA
v_call: TRBV18
cdr3_nt: TGTGCCAGCTCACCACGGCCCTCTAACACCGGGGAGCTGTTTTTT
cdr3_aa: CASSPRPSNTGELFF

j_call: TRBJ2-7
d_call: TRBD2
clone_size: NA
v_call: TRBV27
cdr3_nt: TGTGCCAGCAGTTCATGGAGCGGGAGGGGAGAGCAGTACTTC
cdr3_aa: CASSSWSGRGEQYF

j_call: TRBJ2-4
d_call: TRBD2
clone_size: NA
v_call: TRBV28
cdr3_nt: TGTGCCAGCAGTTTCGCGCGGGGAAGCGGGGGGCCCATATCCAAAAACATTCAGTACTTC
cdr3_aa: CASSFARGSGGPISKNIQYF

j_call: TRBJ2-3
d_call: NA
clone_size: once
v_call: TRBV6-1
cdr3_nt: TGTGCCAGCCCGAACCAATTACCTAGCACAGATACGCAGTATTTT
cdr3_aa: CASPNQLPSTDTQYF

j_call: TRBJ2-5
d_call: NA
clone_size: NA
v_call: TRBV14
cdr3_nt: TGTGCCAGCAGCCAATTGGGGTACCAAGAGACCCAGTACTTC
cdr3_aa: CASSQLGYQETQYF

j_call: TRBJ1-6
d_call: NA
clone_size: NA
v_call: TRBV28
cdr3_nt: TGTGCCAGCAGTCTTAGAGGGGATTCACCCCTCCACTTT
cdr3_aa: CASSLRGDSPLHF

j_call: TRBJ2-2
d_call: TRBD1
clone_size: NA
v_call: TRBV11-2
cdr3_nt: TGTGCCAGCAGCGGACAGGGGGCCCTGAACACCGGGGAGCTGTTTTTT
cdr3_aa: CASSGQGALNTGELFF

j_call: TRBJ1-1
d_call: NA
clone_size: NA
v_call: TRBV4-1
cdr3_nt: TGCGCCAGCAGCCAAGAATTGTACACTGAAGCTTTCTTT
cdr3_aa: CASSQELYTEAFF

j_call: TRBJ2-2
d_call: TRBD1
clone_size: few
v_call: TRBV6-1
cdr3_nt: TGTGCCAGCAGGCGAGACAGGGACACCGGGGAGCTGTTTTTT
cdr3_aa: CASRRDRDTGELFF

j_call: TRBJ2-3
d_call: NA
clone_size: NA
v_call: TRBV11-2
cdr3_nt: TGTGCCAGCAGCTTAGTAGGACACGGACGCTACGATACGCAGTATTTT
cdr3_aa: CASSLVGHGRYDTQYF

j_call: TRBJ2-1
d_call: TRBD1
clone_size: NA
v_call: TRBV6-5
cdr3_nt: TGTGCCAGCAGTTACTCGATTGGCAGGGGGCCTGAGCAGTTCTTC
cdr3_aa: CASSYSIGRGPEQFF

j_call: TRBJ2-3
d_call: NA
clone_size: NA
v_call: TRBV4-1
cdr3_nt: TGCGCCAGCAGCCAAGAACCCGGGAGTGTAGATACGCAGTATTTT
cdr3_aa: CASSQEPGSVDTQYF

j_call: TRBJ2-2
d_call: TRBD1
clone_size: NA
v_call: TRBV5-5
cdr3_nt: TGTGCCAGCAGCTCTCGACAGGGGGCGAACACCGGGGAGCTGTTTTTT
cdr3_aa: CASSSRQGANTGELFF